One and the same sample provided the 30 T cell receptor beta chains below, sequenced in a study of CD8 T cells in ankylosing spondylitis. TCRdb re-derived calls from the 5' RACE reads in MiXCR, one entry per CDR3 protein. The table shows 250,000 to 400,000 distinct CDR3 sequences, with 11% occurring only once. The specimen was blood, either unsorted or a sorted T cell fraction (not recorded which). These receptors were collected from a female donor with ankylosing spondylitis or in good health (not recorded which).

The chain joins TRBV7-3 to TRBJ2-3; TRBD2 matches at 10 bases. There are 16 residues in the CDR3. Trimming at V came to 4 bases and at J to 11 bases, leaving 15 bases not matched to a gene. The germline V gene encodes CDR1 SGHTA and CDR2 FQGTGA. The CDR3: CASSSRTSGGVDEQYF. CDR3 nucleotides: TGTGCCAGCAGCTCTCGGACTAGCGGAGGGGTTGATGAGCAGTATTTT.

Many counts were recorded for this clonotype. The chain has TRBV7-9 and TRBJ1-1; 11 bases map to TRBD1. The V segment lost 1 base and the J segment 6 bases; nucleotides outside the gene matches: 7. CDR1 SEHNR and CDR2 FQNEAQ come from the germline V gene (reference sequence). This CDR3 region has 16 residues. CDR3 amino acids: CASSLGTGGLSSEAFF. The CDR3 region has the DNA TGTGCCAGCAGCTTAGGGACAGGGGGCTTGAGTTCTGAAGCTTTCTTT.

This clonotype was detected ten times or more. The V gene is TRBV27, the J gene TRBJ1-5; D gene ambiguous. The CDR3 covers 15 residues. V lost 1 base and J lost 1, with 8 bases in between. Germline values: CDR1 MNHEY, CDR2 SMNVEV (reference sequence). The CDR3 protein is CASSLYPGSNQPQHF. The CDR3 nucleotides are TGTGCCAGCAGTTTATATCCTGGGAGCAATCAGCCCCAGCATTTT.

This clonotype was counted at least ten times. This chain connects TRBV28 to TRBJ2-3; TRBD2 aligns across 12 bases. V shed 7 bases, J shed 1 base, and the junction held 6 bases outside the gene matches. Germline V lookup: CDR1 MDHEN, CDR2 SYDVKM. The CDR3 spans 16 residues. CDR3: CASTELAGGRTDTQYF. Here the CDR3 DNA reads TGTGCCAGCACCGAACTAGCGGGGGGCCGCACAGATACGCAGTATTTT.

About this clonotype: Possible read error: a much larger clone is one base away. This chain links TRBV7-6 with TRBJ2-2; the D call may be TRBD1 or TRBD2 (5 bases each). Germline V gene lookup returns CDR1 SGHVS and CDR2 FNYEAQ. The length of the CDR3 is 15 residues. The CDR3 protein is CASSLGVPNAGELFF. CDR3 nucleotide sequence: TGTGCCAGCAGCTTGGGGGTCCCGAACGCCGGGGAGCTGTTTTTT.

This clonotype was found many times. The chain links TRBV29-1 to TRBJ2-5; possibly TRBD1 for D (6 bases). The V gene's germline CDR1 is SQVTM and CDR2 ANQGSEA. V was clipped by 5 bases and J by 5 bases, with 12 bases between them. The CDR3 covers 12 residues. The CDR3 sequence is CSVQPGAETQYF. CDR3 in DNA: TGCAGCGTTCAGCCAGGGGCCGAGACCCAGTACTTC.

With regard to this clonotype: Possible read error: a much larger clone is one base away. This chain uses TRBV27 with TRBJ1-1, with D uncertain. This CDR3 spans 11 amino acids. Germline assignment: CDR1 MNHEY and CDR2 SMNVEV (reference sequence). The CDR3 DNA is TGTGCCAGCTTCCGCGGCACTGAAGCTCTCTTT. Translating it yields CASFRGTEALF.

This clonotype was counted ten times or more. V and J are TRBV7-9 and TRBJ1-5; 9 bases line up with TRBD1. Germline V gene sequence: CDR1 SEHNR, CDR2 FQNEAQ (reference sequence). Trimming took 3 bases from V and 4 from J; bases not matched to a gene: 4. The CDR3 contains 15 residues. The CDR3 bases are TGTGCCAGCAGCTTGGGGACAGGGACTAATCAGCCCCAGCATTTT. Protein: CASSLGTGTNQPQHF.

This clonotype was seen only a few times. The chain links TRBV27 to TRBJ1-5, with 10 nucleotides matching TRBD1. The CDR3 runs to 15 residues. CDR1 and CDR2 from the germline V gene are MNHEY and SMNVEV (reference sequence). V lost 4 bases to trimming and J lost 5 bases; unmatched junction nucleotides: 5. The CDR3 DNA is TGTGCCAGCAGTTCGCCGACAGGGGGCCATCAGCCCCAGCATTTT. Translating gives CASSSPTGGHQPQHF.

A few counts support this clonotype. The V gene is TRBV7-9, the J gene TRBJ1-4; D gene uncertain. Trimming took off 5 bases at V and 5 bases at J, with 12 bases between the two ends. The CDR3 sequence is 14 residues long. Per the germline V gene, CDR1 is SEHNR and CDR2 is FQNEAQ (reference sequence). The CDR3: CASSGIESNEKLFF. CDR3 sequence (DNA): TGTGCCAGCAGCGGGATTGAGAGCAATGAAAAACTGTTTTTT.

This clonotype was recorded at least ten times. The CDR3 loop is CSAVRGGSSNTGELFF. CDR3 nucleotide sequence: TGCAGTGCGGTCAGAGGGGGCAGTTCGAACACCGGGGAGCTGTTTTTT. This chain joins TRBV20-1 and TRBJ2-2; 7 bases map to TRBD1. There are 16 residues in the CDR3. Germline V gives CDR1 DFQATT, CDR2 SNEGSKA (reference sequence). The J segment lost 0 bases and the V segment lost 6 bases, leaving 10 bases of the junction unmatched.

In this sample, this clonotype turned up many times. V gene TRBV5-8 combines with J gene TRBJ2-1; 8 bases agree with TRBD2. J was trimmed by 5 bases and V by 4 bases; bases with no gene match: 11. The CDR3 covers 16 residues. The germline V gene encodes CDR1 SGHTS and CDR2 YDEGEE. The CDR3: CASSNVAGLEDNEQFF. In nucleotides, the CDR3 is TGTGCCAGCAGCAACGTAGCGGGACTCGAGGACAATGAGCAGTTCTTC. Full variable domain (remainder filled in from reference TRBV5-8 and TRBJ2-1): EAGVTQSPTHLIKTRGQQATLRCSPISGHTSVYWYQQALGLGLQFLLWYDEGEERNRGNFPPRFSGRQFPNYSSELNVNALELEDSALYLCASSNVAGLEDNEQFFGPGTRLTVL.

The chain joins TRBV5-5 to TRBJ2-5, with TRBD1 matching 8 bases. There are 16 residues in the CDR3. Per the germline V gene, CDR1 is SGHKS and CDR2 is YYEKEE (reference sequence). Losses at the gene ends were 3 bases for V and 2 bases for J; bases not matched to a gene: 9. CDR3 DNA sequence: TGTGCCAGCAGCTCCGGACAGGGAACACGTCAAGAGACCCAGTACTTC. Protein sequence: CASSSGQGTRQETQYF.

This clonotype has just a few counts. V usage is TRBV24-1 and J usage is TRBJ2-5; 7 bases agree with TRBD1. The length of the CDR3 is 13 residues. Germline lookup yields CDR1 KGHDR and CDR2 SFDVKD. V dropped 4 bases and J dropped 8; count of bases not matched to a gene: 6. For the CDR3, the DNA is TGTGCCACCAGTGAAGAACAGGGGATAACCCAGTACTTC. Protein sequence: CATSEEQGITQYF.

Ten or more counts support this clonotype. The chain links TRBV12-3 or TRBV12-4 to TRBJ1-5; D perhaps matches TRBD1 (5 bases). CDR3 length equals 13 residues. Trimming left V 6 bases short and J 2 bases short, with 8 bases between. Here the CDR3 reads CASRGQGNQPQHF. The DNA for the CDR3 is TGTGCCAGCAGGGGGCAAGGCAATCAGCCCCAGCATTTT.

This clonotype was detected ten times or more. The chain combines TRBV29-1 with TRBJ1-2; 7 nucleotides line up with TRBD1. CDR3 length equals 15 residues. V lost 7 bases and J lost 2; bases outside the gene matches: 13. Germline V gene lookup returns CDR1 SQVTM and CDR2 ANQGSEA. This CDR3 reads CSAALTGTDNYGYTF. CDR3 in DNA: TGCAGCGCCGCCCTAACCGGGACAGACAACTATGGCTACACCTTC.

About this clonotype itself: This clone may be a read error of a much larger clone one base away. The gene calls are TRBV7-9 and TRBJ2-1; D ambiguous. The germline V gene has CDR1 SEHNR and CDR2 FQNEAQ (reference sequence). The CDR3 has 13 amino acids. The CDR3 loop is CASGFGGTMGQFF. The CDR3 DNA reads TGTGCCAGCGGCTTCGGCGGTACAATGGGGCAGTTCTTC.

The chain joins TRBV12-3 or TRBV12-4 to TRBJ2-5; D is undetermined. This CDR3 has 13 amino acids. The V end lost 5 bases, the J end lost 4 bases, and 11 bases lay between the germline ends. CDR3 DNA sequence: TGTGCCAGCAGTACCTGGGGTTCAGAGACCCAGTACTTC. Its protein is CASSTWGSETQYF.

The J gene is TRBJ1-3, the V gene TRBV21-1; TRBD1, the table's D call, was not compared with the DNA. TRBV21-1 is deemed a pseudogene. The CDR3 contains 16 residues. In DNA form, the CDR3 reads TGTGCCAGCAGCAAAGAGTGGTACAGGGAAAGAAACACCATATATTTT. Amino acid sequence: CASSKEWYRERNTIYF.

This clonotype was detected ten times or more. The J gene is TRBJ1-5, the V gene TRBV12-3 or TRBV12-4, with D possibly being TRBD1 (6 bases). The CDR3 consists of 15 residues. Deletions cut 5 bases from V and 2 bases from J, with 13 bases between. The CDR3 sequence: CASSPNPGGNQPQHF. CDR3 DNA sequence: TGTGCCAGCAGTCCTAATCCAGGGGGCAATCAGCCCCAGCATTTT.

About this clonotype itself: A much more abundant neighbour one base away suggests this may be a read error. The genes are TRBV5-1 and TRBJ2-2; D is unclear. The CDR3 is 13 residues long. The germline gives CDR1 SGHRS, CDR2 YFSETQ. V lost 1 base, J lost 9 bases, and 10 bases lay in between. The CDR3 nucleotides read TGCGCCAGCAGCTTGAAACCAACCTGGGAGCTGTTTTTT. Translated: CASSLKPTWELFF.

Ten or more counts support this clonotype. J is TRBJ2-1 and V is TRBV5-6; 7 bases match TRBD1. Germline CDR1 SGHDT, CDR2 YYEEEE. The CDR3 runs to 15 residues. Losses at the gene ends were 0 bases for V and 4 bases for J; bases not matched to a gene: 4. CDR3 protein: CASSLVQGLYNEQFF. As DNA, the CDR3 is TGTGCCAGCAGCTTGGTACAGGGGTTGTACAATGAGCAGTTCTTC.

Concerning this clonotype itself: A much larger clone is a single base away; this may be a read error. The CDR3 DNA follows: TGTGCCAGCAGGCCAGGGACAGGGGGTGAGCAGTACTTC. Amino acids: CASRPGTGGEQYF. The chain joins TRBV12-3 or TRBV12-4 to TRBJ2-7, with 11 nucleotides matching TRBD1. With V trimmed by 6 bases and J by 7 bases, 5 bases remained unmatched. The CDR3 runs to 13 residues.

This clonotype occurred many times. The rearrangement links TRBV20-1 to TRBJ2-7, with no clear D. V dropped 1 base and J dropped 2 bases, with 6 bases sitting between them. The CDR3 sequence is 12 residues long. Per germline, CDR1 DFQATT and CDR2 SNEGSKA (reference sequence). The DNA of the CDR3 is TGCAGTGCTAGAGTCGGCCCCTACGAGCAGTACTTC. This codes for CSARVGPYEQYF.

This clonotype showed up many times. This sequence joins TRBV3-1 and TRBJ2-5; D uncertain. V dropped 0 bases and J dropped 1 base, with 12 bases sitting between them. The CDR3 is 16 residues long. The germline CDR1 and CDR2 sequences are LGHDT and YNNKEL (reference sequence). The CDR3: CASSQDWFEIQETQYF. In DNA form, the CDR3 reads TGTGCCAGCAGCCAAGATTGGTTCGAGATCCAAGAGACCCAGTACTTC.

This chain joins TRBV20-1 and TRBJ2-7; 11 nucleotides agree with TRBD2. Germline CDR1 reads DFQATT; CDR2 reads SNEGSKA (reference sequence). After removal of 5 bases from V and 4 bases from J, the junction contained 10 bases not matched to a gene. CDR3 size: 15 residues. The CDR3 spells CSAWETGTSGYEQYF. The CDR3 DNA sequence: TGCAGTGCTTGGGAAACCGGGACTAGCGGATACGAGCAGTACTTC.

This clonotype was seen at least ten times. The genes are TRBV20-1 and TRBJ2-3; 7 bases agree with TRBD1. With 3 bases clipped from V and 2 bases from J, the junction kept 8 bases outside the gene matches. The CDR3 loop spans 15 amino acids. CDR1 is DFQATT, CDR2 SNEGSKA, per germline (reference sequence). The DNA of the CDR3 is TGCAGTGCTAGCCAGGGGGAATGGATCACAGATACGCAGTATTTT. The encoded protein is CSASQGEWITDTQYF.

The sample holds a few counts of this clonotype. This chain joins TRBV20-1 and TRBJ2-1; D possibly corresponds to TRBD1 (6 bases). V was shortened by 1 base and J by 2 bases, with 12 bases between the two germline ends. Germline CDR1 DFQATT, CDR2 SNEGSKA (reference sequence). There are 15 residues in the CDR3. Here the CDR3 DNA reads TGCAGTGCTAGAGGTCTGGACAGCACCTACAATGAGCAGTTCTTC. It encodes CSARGLDSTYNEQFF.

This clonotype was observed many times. V is TRBV9 and J is TRBJ2-2, with TRBD1 as a possible D gene (5 bases). Between the trimmed V and J ends, which lost 4 bases and 5 bases, there was a span of 15 bases. Per germline, CDR1 SGDLS and CDR2 YYNGEE. The CDR3 sequence is 15 residues long. CDR3 amino acids: CASSPSWTRTGELFF. In DNA form, the CDR3 reads TGTGCCAGCAGCCCCTCGTGGACACGAACCGGGGAGCTGTTTTTT.

This clonotype was seen at least ten times. The rearrangement joins TRBV20-1 to TRBJ2-5; 12 bases agree with TRBD2. Germline trimming cut 8 bases from V and 3 bases from J; bases unmatched to any gene: 13. The CDR3 covers 16 residues. CDR1 and CDR2 from the germline V gene are DFQATT and SNEGSKA (reference sequence). The CDR3 DNA sequence: TGCAGTCCTCGAATCCTAGCGGGAGGGGTAGAAGAGACCCAGTACTTC. Amino acid sequence: CSPRILAGGVEETQYF.